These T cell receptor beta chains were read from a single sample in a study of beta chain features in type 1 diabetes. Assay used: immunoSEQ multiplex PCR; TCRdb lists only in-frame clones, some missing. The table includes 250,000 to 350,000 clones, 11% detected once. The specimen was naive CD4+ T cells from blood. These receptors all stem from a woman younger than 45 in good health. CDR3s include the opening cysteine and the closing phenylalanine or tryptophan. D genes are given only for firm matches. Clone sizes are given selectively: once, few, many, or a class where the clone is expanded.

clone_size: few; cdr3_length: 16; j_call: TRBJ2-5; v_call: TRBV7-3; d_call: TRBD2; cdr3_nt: TGTGCCAGCAGCCTGGGGACTAGCGGGAGTGGGGAGACCCAGTACTTC; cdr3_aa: CASSLGTSGSGETQYF
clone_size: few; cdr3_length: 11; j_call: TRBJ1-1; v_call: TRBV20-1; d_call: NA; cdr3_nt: TGCAGTACCCCAGGGAACACTGAAGCTTTCTTT; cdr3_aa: CSTPGNTEAFF
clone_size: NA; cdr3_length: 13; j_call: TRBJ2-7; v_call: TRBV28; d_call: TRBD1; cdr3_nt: TGTGCCAGCAGCCGTGACAGGGTCTACGAGCAGTACTTC; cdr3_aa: CASSRDRVYEQYF
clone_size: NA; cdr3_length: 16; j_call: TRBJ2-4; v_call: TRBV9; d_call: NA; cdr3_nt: TGTGCCAGCAGCCCTCAGGGGCGACTAGCCAAAAACATTCAGTACTTC; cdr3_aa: CASSPQGRLAKNIQYF
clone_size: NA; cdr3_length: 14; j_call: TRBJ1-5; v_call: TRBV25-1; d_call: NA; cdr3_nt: TGTGCCAGCAGTTCCCCGGGAAGCAATCAGCCCCAGCATTTT; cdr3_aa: CASSSPGSNQPQHF
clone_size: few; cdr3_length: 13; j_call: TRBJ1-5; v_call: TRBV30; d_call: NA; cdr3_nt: TGTGCCTGGAGGGAGTCAGGGCTTCAGCCCCAGCATTTT; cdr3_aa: CAWRESGLQPQHF
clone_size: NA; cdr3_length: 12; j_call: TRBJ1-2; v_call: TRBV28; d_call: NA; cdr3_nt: TGTGCCAGCAGACTAGGAAGTTATGGCTACACCTTC; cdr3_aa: CASRLGSYGYTF
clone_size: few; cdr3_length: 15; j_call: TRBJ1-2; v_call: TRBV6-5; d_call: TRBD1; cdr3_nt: TGTGCCAGCAGGCAACAGCCGGACAGGGCATTCGGCTACACCTTC; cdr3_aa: CASRQQPDRAFGYTF
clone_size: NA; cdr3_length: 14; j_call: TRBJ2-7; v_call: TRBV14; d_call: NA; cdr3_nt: TGTGCCAGCAGCCAAGCTTACGGGTATGACGAGCAGTACTTC; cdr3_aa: CASSQAYGYDEQYF
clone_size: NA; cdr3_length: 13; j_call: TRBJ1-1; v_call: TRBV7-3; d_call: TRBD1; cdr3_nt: TGTGCCAGCAGCTCGAACCCGGGACAGGGGGTTTTCTTT; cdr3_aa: CASSSNPGQGVFF
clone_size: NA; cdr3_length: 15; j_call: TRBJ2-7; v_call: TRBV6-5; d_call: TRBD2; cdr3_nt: TGTGCCAGCAGTTACTCGAGTCTAGCGGAATACGAGCAGTACTTC; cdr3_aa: CASSYSSLAEYEQYF
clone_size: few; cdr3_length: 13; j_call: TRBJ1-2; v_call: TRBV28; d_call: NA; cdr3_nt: TGTGCCAGCAGTCTCGGGAGCCGCTATGGCTACACCTTC; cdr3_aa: CASSLGSRYGYTF
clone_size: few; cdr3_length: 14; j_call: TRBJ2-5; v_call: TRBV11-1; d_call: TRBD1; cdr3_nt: TGTGCCAGCAGCGGCAGGGGGTCCGAAGAGACCCAGTACTTC; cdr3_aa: CASSGRGSEETQYF
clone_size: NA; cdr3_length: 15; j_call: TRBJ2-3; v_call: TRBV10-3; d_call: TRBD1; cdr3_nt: TGTGCCATTTCCGGGACAGGGGATGTCACAGATACGCAGTATTTT; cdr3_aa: CAISGTGDVTDTQYF
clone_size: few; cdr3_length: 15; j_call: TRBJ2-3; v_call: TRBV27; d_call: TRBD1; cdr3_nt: TGTGCCAGCAGTTTATTGGGGACAGCCATAGATACGCAGTATTTT; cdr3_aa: CASSLLGTAIDTQYF
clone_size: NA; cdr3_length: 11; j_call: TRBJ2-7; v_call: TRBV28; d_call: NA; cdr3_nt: TGTGCCAGCGCAATCGGGGACGAGCAGTACTTC; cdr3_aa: CASAIGDEQYF
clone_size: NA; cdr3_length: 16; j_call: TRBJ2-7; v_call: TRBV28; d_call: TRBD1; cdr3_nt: TGTGCCAGCACCCTTGATTTACCGGGACAGGGAGACGAGCAGTACTTC; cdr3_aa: CASTLDLPGQGDEQYF
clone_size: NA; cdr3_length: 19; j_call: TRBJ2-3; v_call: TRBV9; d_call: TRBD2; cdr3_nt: TGTGCCAGCAGCGTAGCCCAAAGGACTAGCGGGAGTTTTACAGATACGCAGTATTTT; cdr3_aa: CASSVAQRTSGSFTDTQYF
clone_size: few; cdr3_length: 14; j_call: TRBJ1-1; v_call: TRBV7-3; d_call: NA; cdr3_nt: TGTGCCAGCAGACAGACGGCCCAGAACACTGAAGCTTTCTTT; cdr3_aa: CASRQTAQNTEAFF
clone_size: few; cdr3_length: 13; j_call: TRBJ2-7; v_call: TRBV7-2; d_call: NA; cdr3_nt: TGTGCCAGCAGGAAGGACAGCTCCTACGAGCAGTACTTC; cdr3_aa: CASRKDSSYEQYF
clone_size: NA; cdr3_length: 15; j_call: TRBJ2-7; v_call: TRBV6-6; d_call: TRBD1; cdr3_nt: TGTGCCAGCTATACCACAGGGGGCGGGATCCGCGAGCAGTACTTC; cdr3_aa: CASYTTGGGIREQYF
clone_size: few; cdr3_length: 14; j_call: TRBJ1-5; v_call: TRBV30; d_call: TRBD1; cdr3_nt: TGTGCCTGGGCTACACAGGGGGCCAATCAGCCCCAGCATTTT; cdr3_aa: CAWATQGANQPQHF
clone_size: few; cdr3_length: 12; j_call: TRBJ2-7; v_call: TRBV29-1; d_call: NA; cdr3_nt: TGCAGCGTTCGGGACTTTCAGTACGAGCAGTACTTC; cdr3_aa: CSVRDFQYEQYF
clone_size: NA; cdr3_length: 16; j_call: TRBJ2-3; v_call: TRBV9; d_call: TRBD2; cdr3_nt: TGTGCCAGCAGCACTCGACTAGCGGGAGGGCAGGGTACGCAGTATTTT; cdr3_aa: CASSTRLAGGQGTQYF
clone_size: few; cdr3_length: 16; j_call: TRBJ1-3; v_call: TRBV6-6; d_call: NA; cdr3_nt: TGTGCCAGCACCACCGGGACACAGCTCTCTGGAAACACCATATATTTT; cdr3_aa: CASTTGTQLSGNTIYF
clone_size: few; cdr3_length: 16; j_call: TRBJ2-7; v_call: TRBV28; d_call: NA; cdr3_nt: TGTGCCAGCCAAGAGGTACAGGGATCGGGCTCCTACGAGCAGTACTTC; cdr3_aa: CASQEVQGSGSYEQYF
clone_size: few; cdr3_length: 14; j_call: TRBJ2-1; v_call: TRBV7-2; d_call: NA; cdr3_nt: TGTGCCAGCAGCTTAGGCCGTAGCGCCCCGGAGCAGTTCTTC; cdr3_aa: CASSLGRSAPEQFF
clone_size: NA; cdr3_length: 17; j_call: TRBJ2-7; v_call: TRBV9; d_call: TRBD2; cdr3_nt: TGTGCCAGCAGCTCAGGGGGACTAGCGGGACGAGGCAACGAGCAGTACTTC; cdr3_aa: CASSSGGLAGRGNEQYF
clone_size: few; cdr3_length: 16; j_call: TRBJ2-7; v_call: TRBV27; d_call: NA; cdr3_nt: TGTGCCAGCACCCTCTTCGGGAGGGGACAGGGTTACGAGCAGTACTTC; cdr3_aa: CASTLFGRGQGYEQYF
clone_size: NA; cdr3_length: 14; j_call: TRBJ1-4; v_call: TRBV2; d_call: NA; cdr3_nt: TGTGCCAGCAGTGAGGAACACGGATCGGGAAAACTGTTTTTT; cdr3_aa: CASSEEHGSGKLFF
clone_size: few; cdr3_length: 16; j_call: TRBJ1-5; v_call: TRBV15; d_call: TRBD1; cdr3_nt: TGTGCCACCAGCCTAGGGGGCAGGGGGCTGGATCAGCCCCAGCATTTT; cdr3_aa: CATSLGGRGLDQPQHF
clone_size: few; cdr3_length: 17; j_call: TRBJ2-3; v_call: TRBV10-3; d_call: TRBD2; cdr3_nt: TGTGCCATCAGTGATTCAGCGGGAGTGGTGCCCACAGATACGCAGTATTTT; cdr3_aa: CAISDSAGVVPTDTQYF
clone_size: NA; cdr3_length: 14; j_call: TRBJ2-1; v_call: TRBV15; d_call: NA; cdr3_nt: TGTGCCACCAGCCGGGACCCCGGGGGAAATGAGCAGTTCTTC; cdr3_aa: CATSRDPGGNEQFF
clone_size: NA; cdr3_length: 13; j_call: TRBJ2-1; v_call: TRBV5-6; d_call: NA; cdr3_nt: TGTGCCAGCAGCTCGGGTAGCTACAATGAGCAGTTCTTC; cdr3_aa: CASSSGSYNEQFF
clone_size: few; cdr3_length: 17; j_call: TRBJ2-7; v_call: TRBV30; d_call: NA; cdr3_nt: TGTGCCTGGAGTTGGACAGGGGGCCTAGCGGGAGGGTTCGAGCAGTACTTC; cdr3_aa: CAWSWTGGLAGGFEQYF
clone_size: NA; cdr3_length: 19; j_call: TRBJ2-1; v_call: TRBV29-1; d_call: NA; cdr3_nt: TGCAGCGTTGAAGGAGGCGGCCGACCAAGAGGAGGATCCTACAATGAGCAGTTCTTC; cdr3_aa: CSVEGGGRPRGGSYNEQFF
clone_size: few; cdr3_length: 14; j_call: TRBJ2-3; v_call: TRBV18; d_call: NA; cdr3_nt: TGTGCCAGCTCATTACGGGGAGGCACAGATACGCAGTATTTT; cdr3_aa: CASSLRGGTDTQYF
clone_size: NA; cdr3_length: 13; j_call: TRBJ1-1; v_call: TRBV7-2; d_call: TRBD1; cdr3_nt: TGTGCCAGCAGCCTATCCGGGACAGATAAAGCTTTCTTT; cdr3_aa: CASSLSGTDKAFF
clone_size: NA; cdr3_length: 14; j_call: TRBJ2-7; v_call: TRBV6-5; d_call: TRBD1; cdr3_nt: TGTGCCAGCAGTACGACAGGGCCCCCCTACGAGCAGTACTTC; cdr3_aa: CASSTTGPPYEQYF
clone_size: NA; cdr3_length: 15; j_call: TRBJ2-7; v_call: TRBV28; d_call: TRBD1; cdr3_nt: TGTGCCAGCAGACCTACGGGACAGGGCTCCTACGAGCAGTACTTC; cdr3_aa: CASRPTGQGSYEQYF
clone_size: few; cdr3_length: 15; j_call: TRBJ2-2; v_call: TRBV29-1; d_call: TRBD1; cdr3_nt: TGCAGCGCTCTACCAGGGACAGTGAACACCGGGGAGCTGTTTTTT; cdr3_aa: CSALPGTVNTGELFF
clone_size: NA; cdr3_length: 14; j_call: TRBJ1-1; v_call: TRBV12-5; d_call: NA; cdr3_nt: TGTGCTAGTGGTTTGGAGACGGGGACAATTGAAGCTTTCTTT; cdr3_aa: CASGLETGTIEAFF
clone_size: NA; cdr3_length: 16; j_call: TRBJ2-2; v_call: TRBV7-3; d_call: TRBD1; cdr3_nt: TGTGCCAGCAGCCGTCGACAGGGGGCGGGCACCGGGGAGCTGTTTTTT; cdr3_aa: CASSRRQGAGTGELFF
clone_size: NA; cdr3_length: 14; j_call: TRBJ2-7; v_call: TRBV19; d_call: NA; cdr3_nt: TGTGCCAGTAGTATAGCAGGGCCGGACTACGAGCAGTACTTC; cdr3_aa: CASSIAGPDYEQYF
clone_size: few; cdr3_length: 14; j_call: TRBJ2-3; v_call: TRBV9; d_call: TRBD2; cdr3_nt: TGTGCCAGCAGCGTAAGCGGGACCACAGATACGCAGTATTTT; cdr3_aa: CASSVSGTTDTQYF
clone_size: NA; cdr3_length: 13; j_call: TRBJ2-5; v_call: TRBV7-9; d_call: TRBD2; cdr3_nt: TGTGCCAGCCCTGCGGGAGACCAAGAGACCCAGTACTTC; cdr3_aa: CASPAGDQETQYF
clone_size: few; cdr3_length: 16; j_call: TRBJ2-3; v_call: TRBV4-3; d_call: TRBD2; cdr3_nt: TGCGCCAGCAGCCACGGGACTAGCAGAAACACAGATACGCAGTATTTT; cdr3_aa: CASSHGTSRNTDTQYF
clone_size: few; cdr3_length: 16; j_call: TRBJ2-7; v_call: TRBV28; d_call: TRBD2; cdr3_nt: TGTGCCAGCAGTTTAGGGTCAGCGGGAGCCCCCTACGAGCAGTACTTC; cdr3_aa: CASSLGSAGAPYEQYF
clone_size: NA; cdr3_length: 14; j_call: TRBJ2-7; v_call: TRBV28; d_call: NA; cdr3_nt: TGTGCCAGCAGTATCCCAACAGTCGAGCGGCTCTTGCACTTC; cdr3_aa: CASSIPTVERLLHF
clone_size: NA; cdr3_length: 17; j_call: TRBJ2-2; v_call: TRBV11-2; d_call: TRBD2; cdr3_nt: TGTGCCAGCAGCACAAGGATAGCGGGAGTGAACACCGGGGAGCTGTTTTTT; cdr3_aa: CASSTRIAGVNTGELFF
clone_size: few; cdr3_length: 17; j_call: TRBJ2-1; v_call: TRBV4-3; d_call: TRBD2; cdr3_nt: TGCGCCAGCAGCCAAGATCGTGGACTAGCAAGTGTCGATGAGCAGTTCTTC; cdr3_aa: CASSQDRGLASVDEQFF
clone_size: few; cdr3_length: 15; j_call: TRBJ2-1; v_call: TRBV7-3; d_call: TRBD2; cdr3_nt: TGTGCCAGCAGCTTAGTAAGCGGGAGGTTCAATGAGCAGTTCTTC; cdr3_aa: CASSLVSGRFNEQFF
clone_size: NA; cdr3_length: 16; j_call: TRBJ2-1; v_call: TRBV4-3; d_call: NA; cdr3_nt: TGCGCCAGCAGCCAAGCACGGACGGGGATATACAATGAGCAGTTCTTC; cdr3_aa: CASSQARTGIYNEQFF
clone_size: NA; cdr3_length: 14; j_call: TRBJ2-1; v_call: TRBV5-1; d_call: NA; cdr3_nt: TGCGCCAGCAGCTTGGCGGTAGCCTACAATGAGCAGTTCTTC; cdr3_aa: CASSLAVAYNEQFF
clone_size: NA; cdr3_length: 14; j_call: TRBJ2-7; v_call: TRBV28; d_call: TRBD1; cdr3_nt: TGTGCCAGCAGTGTGGCAGGGGGAACCTACGAGCAGTACTTC; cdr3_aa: CASSVAGGTYEQYF
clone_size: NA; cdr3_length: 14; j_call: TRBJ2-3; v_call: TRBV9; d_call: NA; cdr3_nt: TGTGCCAGCAAGGGCGGGATCGGCACAGATACGCAGTATTTT; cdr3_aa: CASKGGIGTDTQYF
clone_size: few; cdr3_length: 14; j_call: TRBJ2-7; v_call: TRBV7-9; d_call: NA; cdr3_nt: TGTGCCAGCAGCTTAGCTGTCAGGGACTACGAGCAGTACTTC; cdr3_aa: CASSLAVRDYEQYF